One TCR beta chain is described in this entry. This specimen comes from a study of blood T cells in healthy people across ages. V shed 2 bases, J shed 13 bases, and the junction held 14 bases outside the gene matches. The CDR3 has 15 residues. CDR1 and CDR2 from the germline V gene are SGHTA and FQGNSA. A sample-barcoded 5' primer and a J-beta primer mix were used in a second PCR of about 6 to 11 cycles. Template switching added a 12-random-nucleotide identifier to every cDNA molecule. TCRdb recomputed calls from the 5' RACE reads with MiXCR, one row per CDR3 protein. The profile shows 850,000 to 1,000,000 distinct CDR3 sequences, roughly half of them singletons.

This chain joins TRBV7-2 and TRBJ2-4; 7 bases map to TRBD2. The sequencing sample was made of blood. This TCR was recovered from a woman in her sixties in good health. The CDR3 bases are TGTGCCAGCAGCTTAAATCCGCCTAGCGGAGGGGAGCAGTACTTC. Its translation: CASSLNPPSGGEQYF. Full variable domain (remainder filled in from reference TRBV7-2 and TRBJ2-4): GAGVSQSPSNKVTEKGKDVELRCDPISGHTALYWYRQSLGQGLEFLIYFQGNSAPDKSGLPSDRFSAERTGGSVSTLTIQRTQQEDSAVYLCASSLNPPSGGEQYFGAGTRLSVL.